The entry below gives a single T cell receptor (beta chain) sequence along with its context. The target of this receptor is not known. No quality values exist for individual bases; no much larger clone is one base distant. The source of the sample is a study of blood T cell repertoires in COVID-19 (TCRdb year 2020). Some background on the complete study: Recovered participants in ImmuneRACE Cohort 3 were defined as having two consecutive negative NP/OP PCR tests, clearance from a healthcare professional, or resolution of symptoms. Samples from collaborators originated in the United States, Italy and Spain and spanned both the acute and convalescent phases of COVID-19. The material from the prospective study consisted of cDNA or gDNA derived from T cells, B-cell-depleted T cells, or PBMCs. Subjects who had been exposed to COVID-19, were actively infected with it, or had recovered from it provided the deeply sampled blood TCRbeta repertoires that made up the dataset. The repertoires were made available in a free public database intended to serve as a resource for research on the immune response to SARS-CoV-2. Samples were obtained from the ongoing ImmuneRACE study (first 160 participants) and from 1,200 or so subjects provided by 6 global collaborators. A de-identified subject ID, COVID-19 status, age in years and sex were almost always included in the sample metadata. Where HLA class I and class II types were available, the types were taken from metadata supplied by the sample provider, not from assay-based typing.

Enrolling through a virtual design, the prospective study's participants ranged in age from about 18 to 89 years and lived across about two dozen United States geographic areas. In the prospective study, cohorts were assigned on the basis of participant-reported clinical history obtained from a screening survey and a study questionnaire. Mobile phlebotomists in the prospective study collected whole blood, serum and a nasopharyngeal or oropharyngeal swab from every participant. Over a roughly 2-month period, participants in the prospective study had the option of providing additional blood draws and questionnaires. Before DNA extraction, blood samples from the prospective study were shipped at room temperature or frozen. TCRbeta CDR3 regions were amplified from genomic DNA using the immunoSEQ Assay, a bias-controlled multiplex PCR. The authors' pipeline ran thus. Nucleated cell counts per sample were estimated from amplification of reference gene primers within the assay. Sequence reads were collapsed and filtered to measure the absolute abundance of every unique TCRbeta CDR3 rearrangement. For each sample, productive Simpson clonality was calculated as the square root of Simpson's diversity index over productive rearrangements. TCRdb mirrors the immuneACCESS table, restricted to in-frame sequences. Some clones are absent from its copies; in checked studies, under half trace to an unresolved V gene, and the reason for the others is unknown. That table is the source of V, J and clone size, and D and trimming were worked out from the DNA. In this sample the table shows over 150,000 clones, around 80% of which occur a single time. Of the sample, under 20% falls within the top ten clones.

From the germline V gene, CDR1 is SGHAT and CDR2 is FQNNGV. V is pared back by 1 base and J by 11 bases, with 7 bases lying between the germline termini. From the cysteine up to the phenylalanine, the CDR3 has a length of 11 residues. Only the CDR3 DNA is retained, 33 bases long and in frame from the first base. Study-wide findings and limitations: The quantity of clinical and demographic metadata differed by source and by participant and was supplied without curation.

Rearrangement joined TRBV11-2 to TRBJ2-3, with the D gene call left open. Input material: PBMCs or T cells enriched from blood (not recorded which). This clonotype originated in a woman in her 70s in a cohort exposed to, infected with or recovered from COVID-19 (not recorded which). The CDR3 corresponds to CASSLVELQYF. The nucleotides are TGTGCCAGCAGCTTAGTGGAGCTGCAGTATTTT.